What follows are 32 T cell receptor beta chains derived from one specimen sequenced in a study of blood T cells in healthy people across ages (dated by TCRdb to 2014 to 2015). Libraries were constructed by 5' RACE. TCRdb shows the sequencer as Illumina HiSeq 2500. A second PCR of roughly 7 to 11 cycles was run with a J-beta primer mix and a sample-barcoded 5' primer. Through fastp at Q25 and MiXCR, TCRdb rebuilt clones from the public reads, retaining in-frame beta chains. Entries that share a CDR3 protein sequence are merged under the most common genes and DNA. The sample includes fewer than 1,200,000 distinct CDR3 sequences, with under 30% observed a single time. The ten most abundant clones make up 0.65% to 0.75% of the sample. The same data also went into a second study, on T cells of mothers and their children.

Source material: blood. The receptor source for this set is a girl aged 2 to 10 in good health.

This clonotype was picked up a small number of times. The rearrangement joins TRBV20-1 to TRBJ2-3, with 7 bases identical to TRBD2. Germline CDR1 reads DFQATT; CDR2 reads SNEGSKA (reference sequence). The V segment lost 3 bases and the J segment 2 bases; nucleotides outside the gene matches: 8. The CDR3 has 15 amino acids. The DNA of the CDR3 is TGCAGTGCTAGGGACCTAGCGGAAGACACAGATACGCAGTATTTT. It encodes CSARDLAEDTDTQYF.

This clonotype has a handful of counts. The chain joins TRBV14 to TRBJ1-1, with a tentative D call TRBD1 (5 bases). In germline, CDR1 is SGHDN, CDR2 FVKESK. This CDR3 has 13 amino acids. The V end was cut by 4 bases, the J end by 6 bases, with 12 bases between. The CDR3 coding sequence is TGTGCCAGCAGCCCCGGCGGGACCCCTGAAGCTTTCTTT. Translation gives CASSPGGTPEAFF.

The CDR3 nucleotides read TGTGCCAGCAGCTCTAAGGGGCCGGGTACCGGGGAGCTGTTTTTT. Amino acids: CASSSKGPGTGELFF. The rearrangement uses TRBV7-8 and TRBJ2-2, with D perhaps TRBD1 (5 bases). Between the trimmed V and J ends, which lost 4 bases and 5 bases, there was a span of 14 bases. The CDR3 spans 15 residues. Germline loops: CDR1 SGHVS, CDR2 FQNEAQ.

This clonotype was seen only a few times. The V and J genes are TRBV3-1 and TRBJ2-2; a weak D match, TRBD1 (5 bases). Germline assignment: CDR1 LGHDT and CDR2 YNNKEL (reference sequence). CDR3 size: 14 residues. V gave up 7 bases and J gave up 4 bases, with 13 bases separating them. CDR3 region: CASTPTVPTGELFF. The CDR3 DNA sequence: TGTGCCAGCACCCCGACAGTACCCACCGGGGAGCTGTTTTTT.

V is TRBV6-4 and J is TRBJ2-5; the match to TRBD2 covers 7 bases. Matching the DNA end better, TRBJ2-1 makes the J call doubtful. The V gene's germline CDR1 is MRHNA and CDR2 SNTAGT. The CDR3 runs 13 residues. CDR3 in DNA: TGTGCCAGCAGTGAGAGCGGGGCCAATGAGCAGTTCTTC. Translated: CASSESGANEQFF.

The rearrangement links TRBV2 to TRBJ1-4; D call uncertain. The CDR3 has 13 residues. Trimming shortened V by 1 base and J by 7 bases, and 7 bases separated the two germline ends. Germline CDR1 is SNHLY and CDR2 is FYNNEI. The CDR3 loop reads CASSEVAPEKLFF. CDR3 DNA: TGTGCCAGCAGTGAAGTTGCTCCTGAAAAACTGTTTTTT.

This clonotype was observed a few times. The CDR3 protein is CASSSSPWAGYEQYF. In nucleotides, the CDR3 is TGTGCCAGCAGCTCGAGTCCGTGGGCGGGGTACGAGCAGTACTTC. The chain joins TRBV7-8 to TRBJ2-7; tentatively, D is TRBD2 (6 bases). Germline loops: CDR1 SGHVS, CDR2 FQNEAQ. V was pared by 4 bases and J by 4 bases, with 17 bases between. This CDR3 spans 15 amino acids.

This clonotype was detected a few times. The chain joins TRBV19 to TRBJ2-1; a possible D gene is TRBD1 (6 bases). V lost 2 bases and J 5 bases, leaving 13 bases between the germline ends. The CDR3 sequence is 15 residues long. Germline V gene data show CDR1 as LNHDA and CDR2 as SQIVND (reference sequence). CDR3 amino acids: CASSISQGKHNEQFF. The CDR3 DNA reads TGTGCCAGTAGTATAAGTCAGGGGAAACACAATGAGCAGTTCTTC.

The genes are TRBV29-1 and TRBJ1-2, with D uncertain. The germline V gene has CDR1 SQVTM and CDR2 ANQGSEA. CDR3 length: 16 amino acids. The V and J ends lost 2 bases and 1 base respectively, with 17 bases between them. DNA for the CDR3: TGCAGCGTTGAACACGTATTGGCCAACCTTAACTATGGCTACACCTTC. Amino acid sequence: CSVEHVLANLNYGYTF.

This clonotype was observed a few times. The genes are TRBV27 and TRBJ1-4; D is undetermined. CDR3 size: 15 residues. The V end was cut by 5 bases, the J end by 0 bases, with 10 bases between. Germline V gene lookup returns CDR1 MNHEY and CDR2 SMNVEV (reference sequence). The CDR3 coding sequence is TGTGCCAGCAGTGGCAGGAGTGCAACTAATGAAAAACTGTTTTTT. Amino acids: CASSGRSATNEKLFF.

The rearrangement uses TRBV20-1 and TRBJ2-5; tentative D call: TRBD1 (5 bases). The CDR3 extends over 12 amino acids. V was clipped by 5 bases and J by 5 bases, with 12 bases between them. The V gene's germline CDR1 is DFQATT and CDR2 SNEGSKA (reference sequence). The chain's CDR3 is CSALTASETQYF. The DNA for the CDR3 is TGCAGTGCTCTGACAGCATCCGAGACCCAGTACTTC.

On this clonotype: Compared with germline, one end of the junction differs, possibly owing to a read error. The gene calls are TRBV3-1 and TRBJ2-5; D is ambiguous. The J call is uncertain, as TRBJ2-7 better fits the DNA end. This CDR3 region has 12 residues. Germline V gene data show CDR1 as LGHDT and CDR2 as YNNKEL (reference sequence). This CDR3 reads CASGQVGHEQYF. In DNA form, the CDR3 reads TGTGCCAGCGGCCAAGTCGGACACGAGCAGTACTTC.

The chain links TRBV6-5 to TRBJ2-5; perhaps TRBD2 as D (5 bases). The ends were cut back, 8 bases at V and 5 bases at J, with 15 bases in the middle. CDR3 length: 13 amino acids. CDR1 is MNHEY, CDR2 SVGAGI, per germline. In nucleotides, the CDR3 is TGTGCCAGCGGGGAGCCCTCGTTTGAGACCCAGTACTTC. Translation gives CASGEPSFETQYF.

The chain recombines TRBV3-1 with TRBJ2-3; no firm D call. The V end lost 0 bases, the J end lost 2 bases, and 9 bases lay between the germline ends. Germline CDR1 LGHDT, CDR2 YNNKEL (reference sequence). The length of the CDR3 is 15 residues. DNA for the CDR3: TGTGCCAGCAGCCAAGATATTAAGTACACAGATACGCAGTATTTT. Translating it yields CASSQDIKYTDTQYF.

The CDR3 reads CASSSRRLAGGTDTQYF. CDR3 coding DNA: TGTGCCAGCAGTTCAAGACGACTAGCGGGGGGCACAGATACGCAGTATTTT. This chain joins TRBV12-3 or TRBV12-4 and TRBJ2-3, with 12 bases fitting TRBD2. This CDR3 is built from 17 residues. J was trimmed by 1 base and V by 4 bases; bases with no gene match: 6.

V gene TRBV7-6 combines with J gene TRBJ1-1, with D maybe TRBD1 (5 bases). CDR1 is SGHVS and CDR2 is FNYEAQ in the germline V gene. This CDR3 is 15 amino acids long. Trimming cost V 0 bases and J 3 bases, with 11 bases left between them. This CDR3 is CASSLAVQGDTEAFF. CDR3 coding DNA: TGTGCCAGCAGCTTAGCGGTGCAGGGCGACACTGAAGCTTTCTTT.

The chain employs TRBV20-1 and TRBJ2-3; D might be TRBD2 (6 bases). The CDR3 length is 13 residues. Germline CDR1 and CDR2: DFQATT and SNEGSKA (reference sequence). Trimming cost V 5 bases and J 1 base, with 10 bases left between them. CDR3 sequence (DNA): TGCAGTGCTGAGAGCGGGCGCACAGATACGCAGTATTTT. Its translation: CSAESGRTDTQYF.

This clonotype turned up a few times. The chain employs TRBV7-9 and TRBJ2-5; 11 positions match TRBD2. Germline trimming cut 5 bases from V and 2 bases from J; bases unmatched to any gene: 16. The V gene's germline CDR1 is SEHNR and CDR2 FQNEAQ (reference sequence). The CDR3 contains 19 residues. This CDR3 reads CASSLGEHGSGGEQETQYF. Written as DNA, the CDR3 is TGTGCCAGCAGCCTCGGAGAGCATGGTAGCGGGGGGGAGCAAGAGACCCAGTACTTC.

This clonotype was detected only a few times. The gene calls are TRBV4-1 and TRBJ2-6; D gene uncertain. Deletions cut 2 bases from V and 0 bases from J, with 2 bases between. Germline loops: CDR1 MGHRA, CDR2 YSYEKL. CDR3 size: 14 residues. This chain's CDR3 is CASSQHSGANVLTF. As DNA, the CDR3 is TGCGCCAGCAGCCAACACTCTGGGGCCAACGTCCTGACTTTC.

This chain joins TRBV20-1 and TRBJ2-7, with 10 nucleotides matching TRBD2. The V and J ends lost 3 bases and 5 bases, in that order; junction bases with no gene match: 7. From germline, CDR1 is DFQATT and CDR2 SNEGSKA (reference sequence). There are 14 residues in the CDR3. The CDR3: CSASSTSGVNEQYF. As DNA, the CDR3 is TGCAGTGCTAGTTCAACTAGCGGGGTTAACGAGCAGTACTTC.

The V and J genes are TRBV18 and TRBJ1-1, with unresolved D. CDR1 KGHSH and CDR2 LQKENI come from the germline V gene. V lost 6 bases, J lost 5 bases, and 16 bases lay in between. This CDR3 is 14 amino acids long. In DNA form, the CDR3 reads TGTGCCAGCTCCCGCTCTTTGGGTCAAACTGAAGCTTTCTTT. Translation: CASSRSLGQTEAFF.

V usage is TRBV27 and J usage is TRBJ1-1; D uncertain. The germline gives CDR1 MNHEY, CDR2 SMNVEV (reference sequence). CDR3 length: 13 amino acids. Trimming removed 10 bases at V and 6 bases at J, with 18 bases between. The CDR3 bases are TGTGCCACCTCCATATTAGGCGAACCTGAAGCTTTCTTT. Translation gives CATSILGEPEAFF.

The chain links TRBV14 to TRBJ2-5; D is possibly TRBD1 (6 bases). The end of the DNA is better explained by TRBJ2-1, so the J call may be wrong. Per germline, CDR1 SGHDN and CDR2 FVKESK. CDR3 size: 14 residues. CDR3 amino acids: CASSQEGATDEQFF. For the CDR3, the DNA is TGTGCCAGCAGCCAAGAGGGGGCAACGGATGAGCAGTTCTTC.

The V and J genes are TRBV28 and TRBJ2-3, with D unresolved. This CDR3 has 12 residues. Trimming shortened V by 10 bases and J by 4 bases, and 12 bases separated the two germline ends. Looked up from germline, CDR1 is MDHEN and CDR2 is SYDVKM. The CDR3 nucleotides are TGTGCCACCCGTCTCCAGGCAGATACGCAGTATTTT. Protein: CATRLQADTQYF. Full variable domain (outside the CDR3, taken from reference TRBV28 and TRBJ2-3): DVKVTQSSRYLVKRTGEKVFLECVQDMDHENMFWYRQDPGLGLRLIYFSYDVKMKEKGDIPEGYSVSREKKERFSLILESASTNQTSMYLCATRLQADTQYFGPGTRLTVL.

This clonotype came up a few times. The J gene is TRBJ2-5, the V gene TRBV18, with TRBD1 matching over 7 bases. The tail of the sequence fits TRBJ2-7 better, so the J call may be wrong. Germline V lookup: CDR1 KGHSH, CDR2 LQKENI. CDR3 length: 14 amino acids. The CDR3 coding sequence is TGTGCCAGCTCACTTGGACAGGATGCCCACGAGCAGTACTTC. Translation gives CASSLGQDAHEQYF.

The chain joins TRBV20-1 to TRBJ1-1, with D possibly TRBD1 on 6 matching bases. Germline loops: CDR1 DFQATT, CDR2 SNEGSKA (reference sequence). Trimming shortened V by 6 bases and J by 1 base, and 24 bases separated the two germline ends. The CDR3 is 17 amino acids. CDR3 in amino acids: CSARDYMGGTTNTEAFF. As DNA, the CDR3 is TGCAGTGCGCGCGATTATATGGGGGGCACGACGAACACTGAAGCTTTCTTT.

The chain recombines TRBV4-1 with TRBJ1-6; 8 nucleotides align to TRBD1. The germline V gene has CDR1 MGHRA and CDR2 YSYEKL. The CDR3 totals 17 residues. V lost 4 bases to trimming and J lost 9 bases; unmatched junction nucleotides: 14. The DNA of the CDR3 is TGCGCCAGCAGCCCCTTTACCGCCGGGACAGGTTTTTCACCCCTCCACTTT. This sequence encodes CASSPFTAGTGFSPLHF.

This clonotype was detected only a few times. The gene calls are TRBV27 and TRBJ1-1; D is ambiguous. The CDR3 runs 13 residues. Germline V gene sequence: CDR1 MNHEY, CDR2 SMNVEV (reference sequence). V lost 2 bases, J lost 5 bases, and 9 bases lay in between. CDR3 nucleotide sequence: TGTGCCAGCAGTTTAGGGAATCCAACTGAAGCTTTCTTT. Translation gives CASSLGNPTEAFF.

The chain carries TRBV28 and TRBJ2-7; D assignment may be TRBD1 or TRBD2 (5 bases each). Germline CDR1 is MDHEN and CDR2 is SYDVKM. The CDR3 has 13 residues. V lost 4 bases to trimming and J lost 6 bases, with 13 bases between them. The CDR3 region has the DNA TGTGCCAGCAGTTCCGGGGCTAGCCGCGAGCAGTACTTC. It yields the protein CASSSGASREQYF. Full variable domain (outside the CDR3, taken from reference TRBV28 and TRBJ2-7): DVKVTQSSRYLVKRTGEKVFLECVQDMDHENMFWYRQDPGLGLRLIYFSYDVKMKEKGDIPEGYSVSREKKERFSLILESASTNQTSMYLCASSSGASREQYFGPGTRLTVT.

The chain employs TRBV2 and TRBJ2-1; D not resolved. Trimming left V 8 bases short and J 6 bases short, with 14 bases between. Germline assignment: CDR1 SNHLY and CDR2 FYNNEI. CDR3 length equals 13 residues. In DNA form, the CDR3 reads TGTGCCAGCGGTGCGTACGACCGCAATGAGCAGTTCTTC. Translating it yields CASGAYDRNEQFF.

A few counts support this clonotype. The V gene is TRBV6-2 or TRBV6-3, the J gene TRBJ2-2, with D perhaps matching TRBD1 (6 bases). The V gene's germline CDR1 is MNHEY and CDR2 SVGEGT. This CDR3 has 13 amino acids. With 8 bases removed from V and 1 base from J, the gap between germline ends came to 8 bases. The chain's CDR3 is CASEDRNTGELFF. In nucleotides, the CDR3 is TGTGCCAGCGAGGACAGGAACACCGGGGAGCTGTTTTTT.

This clonotype occurred a few times. V is TRBV10-3 and J is TRBJ2-1; 12 bases agree with TRBD2. CDR3 length: 16 amino acids. V shed 8 bases, J shed 3 bases, and the junction held 8 bases outside the gene matches. In germline, CDR1 is ENHRY, CDR2 SYGVKD. The CDR3 here is CAIGGLAGISYNEQFF. CDR3 in DNA: TGTGCCATCGGGGGACTAGCGGGCATAAGCTACAATGAGCAGTTCTTC.